A selection of T cell receptor beta chains follows, all from one sample in a study of cytomegalovirus exposure and HLA in healthy donors. The table came from immunoSEQ multiplex PCR; TCRdb's copy has only in-frame clones and leaves some out. Found here are fewer than 85,000 clones; the top ten clones hold about 3.8%. Sequencing was performed on PBMCs. These TCRs come from a female donor in good health and CMV-seropositive. Each CDR3 is given without its conserved first and last residue.

TRBJ2-1 13 TRBV9 ASSQRSGGVDEQF
TRBJ1-5 13 TRBV28 ATSPGDRIAQPQH
TRBJ2-2 9 TRBV28 ASSSLTGTL
TRBJ2-7 11 TRBV19 ASSIDRDYEQY
TRBJ2-7 12 TRBV27 ASSYLTGTGEQY
TRBJ1-1 14 TRBV29-1 SVLGGQGAPDTEAF
TRBJ2-3 12 TRBV6-1 ASRKQGSTDTQY
TRBJ2-3 13 TRBV5-1 ASSLVGTGGDTQY
TRBJ1-4 14 TRBV9 ASSVGAGLLKEKLF
TRBJ2-5 11 TRBV5-6 ASGRTDEETQY
TRBJ1-1 10 TRBV7-9 ASSRGNTEAF
TRBJ2-7 12 TRBV29-1 SVETGGKSYEQY
TRBJ2-1 15 TRBV5-6 ASSPGADRGTYNEQF
TRBJ2-7 13 TRBV7-2 ASSSNPGKTYEQY
TRBJ2-7 11 TRBV4-3 ASSQERLYEQY
TRBJ2-3 13 TRBV7-6 ASSSDITGTDTQY
TRBJ1-1 12 TRBV6-5 ASRGQGFVSEAF
TRBJ1-2 13 TRBV13 ASSLVGAGGRGYT
TRBJ1-2 11 TRBV19 ASSPAGNYGYT
TRBJ1-1 12 TRBV15 ATSRAGQGSEAF
TRBJ1-6 12 TRBV25-1 ASSEWPGGSPLH
TRBJ2-1 12 TRBV4-1 ASSPPDRGNEQF
TRBJ2-5 13 TRBV6-6 ASFPAGGPRETQY
TRBJ2-1 13 TRBV6-5 ASSRRQGWDNEQF
TRBJ2-7 12 TRBV14 ASSQTAGGTEQY
TRBJ2-6 13 TRBV15 ATSRGRSGANVLT
TRBJ1-2 11 TRBV6-6 ASILRETYGYT
TRBJ2-5 14 TRBV18 ASSPLEDSPQETQY
TRBJ1-6 13 TRBV6-5 ASSYFGQAHSPLH
TRBJ2-1 14 TRBV11-2 ASSQGARIGYNEQF
TRBJ2-5 12 TRBV13 ASSTRGSGETQY
TRBJ2-7 11 TRBV10-3 ACARDPSYEQY
TRBJ1-1 13 TRBV11-3 ASRLGRWVTTEAF
TRBJ2-7 13 TRBV7-9 ASSPNTGGVYEQY
TRBJ1-2 12 TRBV4-2 ASSPGGDLYGYT
TRBJ1-2 14 TRBV7-6 ASSPTGGGGNYGYT